This paragraph covers one TCR beta chain sequence. Its antigen is as yet unknown. The data were obtained in a study of beta chain features in type 1 diabetes. About the study: Age, gender and cell yields were alike across patients and healthy donors. Study-level points and caveats: Within each of all four CD4+ subsets, Type 1 diabetes patients had TCRB CDR3s that were moderately but significantly shorter.

Expressed TCRB transcripts were sequenced because the entire RNA isolate underwent reverse transcription. This table comes from immunoSEQ multiplex PCR, and its TCRdb copy is limited to in-frame clones, with some not included. The sample comprises around 240,000 clones, over 8.5% of which are singletons, and just under 0.035% rests with the top ten. The trim removed 6 bases at V and 6 bases at J, leaving 6 bases unmatched. Per the germline V gene, CDR1 is SGHTA and CDR2 is FQGTGA. CDR3 length equals 15 residues. The sequence was collected from a woman in her late teens or twenties in good health. The chain carries TRBV7-3 and TRBJ2-1; the match to TRBD2 covers 12 bases. The sample consisted of naive CD4+ T cells from blood. The DNA for the CDR3 is TGTGCCAGCAGGTCTAGCGGGGGGGCCCCCAATGAGCAGTTCTTC. Protein sequence: CASRSSGGAPNEQFF.